This is a list of T cell receptor beta chains from one sample in a study of blood T cells in healthy people across ages. A single record per CDR3 protein comes from TCRdb applying MiXCR to the 5' RACE reads. Of about 970,000 distinct CDR3 sequences in the sample, 51% were seen once. Sequenced sample: blood. The receptors here all came from a woman in her sixties in good health. CDR3s include the opening cysteine and the closing phenylalanine or tryptophan. A D gene is named only where the DNA matches it firmly. A clone size is listed for some rows: how often the clone was seen (once, few, many), or a class if it is expanded.

V gene	D gene	J gene	clone size	CDR3 DNA	CDR3 protein
TRBV7-9	.	TRBJ1-6	.	TGTGCCAGCAGCTTGCGGGAGAGCTCCTATAATTCACCCCTCCACTTT	CASSLRESSYNSPLHF
TRBV18	.	TRBJ2-7	.	TGTGCCAGCTCAACGAGGAGAAGCTCCTACGAGCAGTACTTC	CASSTRRSSYEQYF
TRBV20-1	TRBD1	TRBJ2-7	few	TGCAGTGCCCCCCGGACAGGACGGGGTACGGACGAGCAGTACTTC	CSAPRTGRGTDEQYF
TRBV13	TRBD2	TRBJ2-7	.	TGTGCCAGCAGCCATAGACTAGCGGTGTACGAGCAGTACTTC	CASSHRLAVYEQYF
TRBV28	.	TRBJ2-7	.	TGTGCCACCAGGGCTAGCACCTACGAGCAGTACTTC	CATRASTYEQYF
TRBV20-1	TRBD2	TRBJ2-3	.	TGCAGTGAAACCCTCCTTCTAGCGGGAAGCACAGATACGCAGTATTTT	CSETLLLAGSTDTQYF
TRBV27	TRBD2	TRBJ2-3	.	TGTGCCAGCAGGGGACTAGCGGGTGGGACGCAGTATTTT	CASRGLAGGTQYF
TRBV29-1	.	TRBJ2-5	.	TGCAGCGTTGGATGGAGCGGTCGTGAGCAGTACTTC	CSVGWSGREQYF
TRBV15	.	TRBJ2-5	few	TGTGCCACCAGCAATCTAGACATCCGGCAAGAGACCCAGTACTTC	CATSNLDIRQETQYF
TRBV4-1	TRBD1	TRBJ1-2	few	TGCGCCAGCAGCCAACCGGGACAGGGGGCGCGGGGCTACACCTTC	CASSQPGQGARGYTF
TRBV20-1	.	TRBJ2-7	.	TGCAGTGCTAGGGATCTACTAGACCACTCCTACGAGCAGTACTTC	CSARDLLDHSYEQYF
TRBV2	.	TRBJ2-5	few	TGTGCCAGCAGCGGGGGACTCGTCGTAGAAGAGACCCAGTACTTC	CASSGGLVVEETQYF
TRBV7-2	.	TRBJ2-3	.	TGTGCCAGCAGCTACTGGAGGGCCGGCCCAGATACGCAGTATTTT	CASSYWRAGPDTQYF
TRBV27	TRBD1	TRBJ1-5	.	TGTGCCAGCAGTTTACTCGGACAGGCGCGGAATCAGCCCCAGCATTTT	CASSLLGQARNQPQHF
TRBV9	TRBD1	TRBJ2-6	.	TGTGCCAGCAGCGCGGATGGACAGGGCGTGTTCTCTGGGGCCAACGTCCTGACTTTC	CASSADGQGVFSGANVLTF
TRBV20-1	TRBD1	TRBJ2-3	few	TGCAGTACACCAGGGCAGGGGGCAGATACGCAGTATTTT	CSTPGQGADTQYF
TRBV2	TRBD2	TRBJ2-1	.	TGTGCCAGCAGACGTGGGGAGGGAGAATACAATGAGCAGTTCTTC	CASRRGEGEYNEQFF
TRBV27	TRBD1	TRBJ2-2	.	TGTGCCAGCAGCCCCAGGGGGCTGAGCACCGGGGAGCTGTTTTTT	CASSPRGLSTGELFF
TRBV10-3	TRBD1	TRBJ1-5	.	TGTGCCATCAGGGACAGGGAAAATCAGCCCCAGCATTTT	CAIRDRENQPQHF
TRBV5-1	TRBD2	TRBJ2-5	.	TGCGCCAGCAGCTTGAACTCTATGCCTAGCGGACAAGAGACCCAGTACTTC	CASSLNSMPSGQETQYF
TRBV4-2	.	TRBJ2-3	.	TGTGCCAGCAGCCAAGAGGCAGGGCTGGGCACAGCTACGCAGTATTTT	CASSQEAGLGTATQYF
TRBV14	.	TRBJ2-1	.	TGTGCCAGCAGCCGCGGCGGGCTAGCCGACAATGAGCAGTTCTTC	CASSRGGLADNEQFF
TRBV2	.	TRBJ2-7	many	TGTGCCAGCAGACAGGACTCCTACGAGCAGTACTTC	CASRQDSYEQYF
TRBV4-1	.	TRBJ1-3	.	TGCGCCACCTCGCTGGACAGACGCTCTGGAAACACCATATATTTT	CATSLDRRSGNTIYF
TRBV20-1	.	TRBJ2-7	.	TGCAGTGCTAACGGGCCGGATGGTTTCGAGCAGTACTTC	CSANGPDGFEQYF
TRBV7-2	.	TRBJ2-7	.	TGTGCCAGCAGCCCGCCCCACGGAGGCGAGCAGTACTTC	CASSPPHGGEQYF
TRBV7-8	.	TRBJ2-7	few	TGTGCCAGCAGTTACACCGGGGGCTCCTTAGGAGAGCAGTACTTC	CASSYTGGSLGEQYF
TRBV28	.	TRBJ2-1	.	TGTGCCAGCAGGACTAGTACGTTCAATGAGCAGTTCTTC	CASRTSTFNEQFF
TRBV28	TRBD1	TRBJ1-2	few	TGTGCCAGCAGCCCGCTGGGACAGGGGGCAAGAGGCTATGGCTACACCTTC	CASSPLGQGARGYGYTF
TRBV7-3	.	TRBJ2-3	.	TGTGCCAGCAGCGCTTCGGGACCTCCTACGGATACGCAGTATTTT	CASSASGPPTDTQYF
TRBV7-2	.	TRBJ2-1	.	TGCGCCAGCAGCTTAAACCCCCAGTACAATGAGCAGTTCTTC	CASSLNPQYNEQFF
TRBV28	.	TRBJ1-4	.	TGTGCCAGCAGTCCGCAGCTAGGGGGGCAAAAACTGTTTTTT	CASSPQLGGQKLFF
TRBV5-1	TRBD1	TRBJ2-2	.	TGCGCCAGCAGCCCACAGGGGGTAGCGAACACCGGGGAGCTGTTTTTT	CASSPQGVANTGELFF
TRBV12-3/TRBV12-4	.	TRBJ2-3	.	TGTGTCAGCAGCCTCAGAATCCCAGATACGCAGTATTTT	CVSSLRIPDTQYF
TRBV7-2	.	TRBJ2-7	few	TGTGCCAGCAGCGGACGGACGGACGAGCAGTACTTC	CASSGRTDEQYF
TRBV5-1	TRBD1	TRBJ2-3	few	TGCGCCAGCAGCTCAGGGGGCGCAATTGAGACAGATACGCAGTATTTT	CASSSGGAIETDTQYF
TRBV20-1	.	TRBJ1-1	few	TGCAGTGCTCCTGACAGGATCACTGAAGCTTTCTTT	CSAPDRITEAFF
TRBV24-1	.	TRBJ2-5	.	TGTGCCACCAGTGAGGACGGGGAGCGGATCCAAGAGACCCAGTACTTC	CATSEDGERIQETQYF